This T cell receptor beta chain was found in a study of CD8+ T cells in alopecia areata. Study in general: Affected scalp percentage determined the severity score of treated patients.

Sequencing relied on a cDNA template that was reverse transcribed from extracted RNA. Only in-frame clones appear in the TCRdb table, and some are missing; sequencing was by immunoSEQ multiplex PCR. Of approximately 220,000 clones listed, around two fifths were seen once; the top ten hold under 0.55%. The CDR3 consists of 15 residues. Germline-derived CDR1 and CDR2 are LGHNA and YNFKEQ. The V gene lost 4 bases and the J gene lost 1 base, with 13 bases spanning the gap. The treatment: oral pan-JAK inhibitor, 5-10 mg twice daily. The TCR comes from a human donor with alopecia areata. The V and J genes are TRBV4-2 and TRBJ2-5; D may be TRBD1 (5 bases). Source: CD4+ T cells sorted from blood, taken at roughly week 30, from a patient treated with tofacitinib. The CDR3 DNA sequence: TGTGCCAGCAGCCCAATGGGTGACAGCCAAGAGACCCAGTACTTC. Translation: CASSPMGDSQETQYF.